The clone carrying this T cell receptor (beta chain) was picked up many times. Unique molecular identifiers featured in how the TCRbeta library was prepared. MiXCR, run by TCRdb on the PCR reads, gives a single entry per CDR3 protein. Of about 400,000 distinct CDR3 sequences listed, roughly 20% were seen once; the top ten hold less than 4.5%. The data were taken from a study of T-cell reconstitution after alpha-beta-depleted transplantation in children. This CDR3 spans 13 amino acids. The V gene's germline CDR1 is SGHVS and CDR2 FNYEAQ. V lost 1 base and J lost 6, with 7 bases in between. The chain uses TRBV7-6 and TRBJ2-1; D is unresolved. This TCR was sampled from a human donor who donated a stem cell graft to a child with acute myeloid leukemia. The sample consisted of PBMCs from the stem cell graft donor, taken from the stem cell graft. The CDR3 coding sequence is TGTGCCAGCAGCTTAGGGAGAGTCAATGAGCAGTTCTTC. This codes for CASSLGRVNEQFF.